This T cell receptor beta chain was sequenced for a study of T-cell memory formation after mild COVID-19. Study observations and caveats: Mostly located in CM and EM were contracting CD4+ clones, with contracting CD8+ clones located in EMRA.

Concerning this clonotype: Antigen unknown.

Constant-segment primers served in 5'RACE that generated TCR alpha and TCR beta cDNA libraries bearing sample barcodes and UMIs. TCRdb analysed the 5' RACE reads with MiXCR anew, one entry per CDR3 protein. The data contain roughly 170,000 distinct CDR3 sequences, 20% to 25% of them singletons. This TCR came from an adult woman who had mild COVID-19 (a few samples of this study predate the infection). Cell type and time point are not known. The material sequenced was PBMCs or a T cell subset sorted from them (not recorded which).

The DNA for the CDR3 is TGTGCCAGCAGCTTGGGCGGGGGCGGAATGATGACCCAGTACTTC. Translating it yields CASSLGGGGMMTQYF. The chain joins TRBV5-6 to TRBJ2-5, with D tentatively TRBD2 (7 bases). Germline V gene data show CDR1 as SGHDT and CDR2 as YYEEEE. CDR3 length: 15 residues. V was cut by 0 bases and J by 7 bases, with 16 bases left in between. The full variable domain, completed using reference TRBV5-6 and TRBJ2-5, is DAGVTQSPTHLIKTRGQQVTLRCSPKSGHDTVSWYQQALGQGPQFIFQYYEEEERQRGNFPDRFSGHQFPNYSSELNVNALLLGDSALYLCASSLGGGGMMTQYFGPGTRLLVL.